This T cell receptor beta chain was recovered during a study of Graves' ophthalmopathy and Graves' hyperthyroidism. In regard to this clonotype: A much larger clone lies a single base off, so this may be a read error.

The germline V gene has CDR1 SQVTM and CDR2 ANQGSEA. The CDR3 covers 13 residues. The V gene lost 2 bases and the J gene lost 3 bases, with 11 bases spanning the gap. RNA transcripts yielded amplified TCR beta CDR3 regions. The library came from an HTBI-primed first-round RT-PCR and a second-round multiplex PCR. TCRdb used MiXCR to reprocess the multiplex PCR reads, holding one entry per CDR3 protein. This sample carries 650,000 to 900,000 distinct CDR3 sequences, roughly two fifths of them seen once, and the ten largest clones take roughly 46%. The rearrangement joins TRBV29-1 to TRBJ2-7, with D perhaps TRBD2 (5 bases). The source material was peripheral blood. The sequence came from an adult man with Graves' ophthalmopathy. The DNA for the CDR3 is TGCAGCGTTGAAACGGGGTCCGTCTACGAGCAGTACTTC. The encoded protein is CSVETGSVYEQYF.